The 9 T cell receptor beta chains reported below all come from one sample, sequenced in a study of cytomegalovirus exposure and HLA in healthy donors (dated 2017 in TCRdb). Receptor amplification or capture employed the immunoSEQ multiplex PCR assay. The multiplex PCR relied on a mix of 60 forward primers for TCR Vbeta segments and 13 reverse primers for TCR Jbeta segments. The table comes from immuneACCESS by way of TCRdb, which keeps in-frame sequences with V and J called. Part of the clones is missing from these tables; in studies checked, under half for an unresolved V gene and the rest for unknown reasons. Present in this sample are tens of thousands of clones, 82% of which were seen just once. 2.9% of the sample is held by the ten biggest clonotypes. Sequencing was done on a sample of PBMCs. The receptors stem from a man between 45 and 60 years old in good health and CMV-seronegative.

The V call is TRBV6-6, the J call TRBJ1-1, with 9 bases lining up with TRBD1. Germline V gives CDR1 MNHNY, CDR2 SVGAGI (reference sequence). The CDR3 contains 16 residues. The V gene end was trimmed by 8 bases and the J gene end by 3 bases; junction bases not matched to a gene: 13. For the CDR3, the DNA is TGTGCCAGCTCCCGGGGGACAGGGAGTTTTGACACTGAAGCTTTCTTT. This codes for CASSRGTGSFDTEAFF.

In nucleotides, the CDR3 is TGTGCCAGCAGCCCTCAGGGGCCGACAGATACGCAGTATTTT. This gives the protein CASSPQGPTDTQYF. The chain joins TRBV11-2 to TRBJ2-3; perhaps TRBD1 as D (6 bases). This CDR3 region has 14 residues. Deletions cut 5 bases from V and 3 bases from J, with 12 bases between. CDR1 SGHAT and CDR2 FQNNGV come from the germline V gene. Full variable domain (rest looked up from reference TRBV11-2 and TRBJ2-3): EAGVAQSPRYKIIEKRQSVAFWCNPISGHATLYWYQQILGQGPKLLIQFQNNGVVDDSQLPKDRFSAERLKGVDSTLKIQPAKLEDSAVYLCASSPQGPTDTQYFGPGTRLTVL.

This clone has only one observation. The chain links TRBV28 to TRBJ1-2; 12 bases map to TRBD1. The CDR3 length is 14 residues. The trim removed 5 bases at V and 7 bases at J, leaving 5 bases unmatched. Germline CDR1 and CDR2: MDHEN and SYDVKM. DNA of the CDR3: TGTGCCAGCAGTCCGGGACAGGGGGCCGCTGGCTACACCTTC. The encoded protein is CASSPGQGAAGYTF.

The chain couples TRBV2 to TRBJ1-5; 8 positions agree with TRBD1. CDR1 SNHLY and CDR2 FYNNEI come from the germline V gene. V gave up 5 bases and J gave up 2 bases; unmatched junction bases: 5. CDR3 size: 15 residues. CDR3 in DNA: TGTGCCAGCAGTCGACAGGGGCTCGGCAATCAGCCCCAGCATTTT. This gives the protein CASSRQGLGNQPQHF.

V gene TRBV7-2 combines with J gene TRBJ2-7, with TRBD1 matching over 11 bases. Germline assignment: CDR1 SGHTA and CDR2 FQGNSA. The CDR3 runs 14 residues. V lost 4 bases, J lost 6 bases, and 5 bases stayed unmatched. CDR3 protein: CASSYRTGGVEQYF. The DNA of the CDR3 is TGTGCCAGCAGCTATCGGACAGGGGGCGTCGAGCAGTACTTC.

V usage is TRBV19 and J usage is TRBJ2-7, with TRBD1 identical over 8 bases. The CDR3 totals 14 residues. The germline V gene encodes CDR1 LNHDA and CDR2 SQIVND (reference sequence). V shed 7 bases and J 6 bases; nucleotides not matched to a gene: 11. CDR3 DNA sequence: TGTGCCAGTACACGCCAGGGGGCAGAGAGCGAGCAGTACTTC. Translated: CASTRQGAESEQYF.

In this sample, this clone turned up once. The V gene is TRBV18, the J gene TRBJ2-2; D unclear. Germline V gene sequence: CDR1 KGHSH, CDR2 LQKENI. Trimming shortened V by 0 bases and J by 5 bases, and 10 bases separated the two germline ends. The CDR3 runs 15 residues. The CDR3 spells CASSPPAGRTGELFF. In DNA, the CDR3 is TGTGCCAGCTCACCACCGGCAGGCAGGACCGGGGAGCTGTTTTTT. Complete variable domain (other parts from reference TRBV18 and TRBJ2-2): NAGVMQNPRHLVRRRGQEARLRCSPMKGHSHVYWYRQLPEEGLKFMVYLQKENIIDESGMPKERFSAEFPKEGPSILRIQQVVRGDSAAYFCASSPPAGRTGELFFGEGSRLTVL.

The DNA for the CDR3 is TGTGCCAGCAGTGAATCCAGGGCATCACAAGAGACCCAGTACTTC. Encoded protein: CASSESRASQETQYF. The V call is TRBV25-1, the J call TRBJ2-5, with TRBD1 as a possible D gene (5 bases). The CDR3 consists of 15 residues. Germline assignment: CDR1 MGHDK and CDR2 SYGVNS. The germline V and J ends were trimmed by 1 base and 2 bases, with 11 bases remaining between them.

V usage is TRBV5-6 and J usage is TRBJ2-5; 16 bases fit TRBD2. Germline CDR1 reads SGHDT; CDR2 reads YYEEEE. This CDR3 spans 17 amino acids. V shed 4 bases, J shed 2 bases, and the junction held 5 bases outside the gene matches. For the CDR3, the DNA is TGTGCCAGCAGCGGGGGACTAGCGGGGGGGACACAAGAGACCCAGTACTTC. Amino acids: CASSGGLAGGTQETQYF.